The rows below give T cell receptor beta chains drawn from one sample of a study of T-cell reconstitution after alpha-beta-depleted transplantation in children. Via MiXCR, TCRdb re-called the PCR reads, giving one row per CDR3 protein. This sample has hundreds of thousands of distinct CDR3 sequences; 13% occur once, and the top ten carry 0.79%. Specimen: PBMCs, collected before TCRalphabeta/CD19-depleted stem cell transplant. These receptor sequences come from a girl aged 2-10 years with congenital amegakaryocytic thrombocytopenia, due to receive a stem cell transplant. Both conserved end residues are part of each CDR3. The D gene is left open where the match is weak. Only part of the rows carry a size: once, few, many, or a class if the clone is expanded.

d_gene: NA; j_gene: TRBJ1-3; v_gene: TRBV5-1; abundance: NA; CDR3aa: CASSRSGASSGNTTYF; CDR3nt: TGCGCCAGCAGCCGCTCAGGGGCCTCCTCTGGAAACACCACATATTTT
d_gene: NA; j_gene: TRBJ2-1; v_gene: TRBV12-3/TRBV12-4; abundance: NA; CDR3aa: CASSLFSEFNEQFF; CDR3nt: TGTGCCAGCAGTTTATTTTCGGAGTTCAATGAGCAGTTCTTC
d_gene: NA; j_gene: TRBJ2-2; v_gene: TRBV5-1; abundance: many; CDR3aa: CASSWGLINTGELFF; CDR3nt: TGCGCCAGCAGCTGGGGACTCATTAACACCGGGGAGCTGTTTTTT
d_gene: NA; j_gene: TRBJ2-1; v_gene: TRBV20-1; abundance: NA; CDR3aa: CSAREYYNEQFF; CDR3nt: TGCAGTGCTAGAGAATACTACAATGAGCAGTTCTTC
d_gene: NA; j_gene: TRBJ2-1; v_gene: TRBV5-1; abundance: many; CDR3aa: CASSISRLIGRSYNEQFF; CDR3nt: TGCGCCAGCAGCATATCCCGGTTGATTGGGCGGTCCTACAATGAGCAGTTCTTC
d_gene: TRBD2; j_gene: TRBJ2-3; v_gene: TRBV28; abundance: many; CDR3aa: CASTEGLATDTQYF; CDR3nt: TGTGCCAGCACCGAGGGACTAGCCACAGATACGCAGTATTTT
d_gene: NA; j_gene: TRBJ1-2; v_gene: TRBV29-1; abundance: few; CDR3aa: CSVEQGTGYGYTF; CDR3nt: TGCAGCGTTGAACAGGGGACCGGCTATGGCTACACCTTC
d_gene: NA; j_gene: TRBJ1-1; v_gene: TRBV27; abundance: few; CDR3aa: CASSSRGGNTEAFF; CDR3nt: TGTGCCAGCAGTTCAAGGGGGGGGAACACTGAAGCTTTCTTT
d_gene: NA; j_gene: TRBJ2-5; v_gene: TRBV5-1; abundance: NA; CDR3aa: CASSFLGSPVRMETQYF; CDR3nt: TGCGCCAGCAGCTTCCTCGGGAGTCCGGTTAGGATGGAGACCCAGTACTTC
d_gene: TRBD2; j_gene: TRBJ2-3; v_gene: TRBV2; abundance: NA; CDR3aa: CASRSGRSTDTQYF; CDR3nt: TGTGCCAGCAGAAGCGGGAGGAGCACAGATACGCAGTATTTT
d_gene: TRBD1; j_gene: TRBJ1-1; v_gene: TRBV5-1; abundance: many; CDR3aa: CASSKTGMGTEAFF; CDR3nt: TGCGCCAGCAGCAAGACAGGGATGGGTACTGAAGCTTTCTTT
d_gene: NA; j_gene: TRBJ2-7; v_gene: TRBV5-1; abundance: NA; CDR3aa: CASSLAMGKSEYEQYF; CDR3nt: TGCGCCAGCAGCTTGGCCATGGGGAAAAGCGAGTACGAGCAGTACTTC
d_gene: NA; j_gene: TRBJ2-5; v_gene: TRBV6-1; abundance: many; CDR3aa: CASSETGLETQYF; CDR3nt: TGTGCCAGCAGTGAAACGGGTTTGGAGACCCAGTACTTC
d_gene: NA; j_gene: TRBJ2-5; v_gene: TRBV20-1; abundance: many; CDR3aa: CSSLGPGETQYF; CDR3nt: TGCAGTTCCCTCGGGCCGGGGGAGACCCAGTACTTC
d_gene: TRBD1; j_gene: TRBJ1-2; v_gene: TRBV29-1; abundance: NA; CDR3aa: CSVEDNRGGYGYTF; CDR3nt: TGCAGCGTTGAAGATAACAGGGGGGGCTATGGCTACACCTTC
d_gene: TRBD1; j_gene: TRBJ1-1; v_gene: TRBV15; abundance: NA; CDR3aa: CATSRDRLGTVNTEAFF; CDR3nt: TGTGCCACCAGCAGAGATCGGTTGGGGACAGTGAACACTGAAGCTTTCTTT
d_gene: NA; j_gene: TRBJ2-6; v_gene: TRBV5-1; abundance: many; CDR3aa: CASSFRASGANVLTF; CDR3nt: TGCGCCAGCAGCTTCCGAGCGAGCGGGGCCAACGTCCTGACTTTC
d_gene: NA; j_gene: TRBJ2-1; v_gene: TRBV7-8; abundance: few; CDR3aa: CASSSDGWPNEQFF; CDR3nt: TGTGCCAGCAGCTCCGACGGCTGGCCCAATGAGCAGTTCTTC